This T cell receptor beta chain derives from a study of blood T cell repertoires in COVID-19. In the study overall: There were acute and convalescent COVID-19 samples, and they came from the United States, Italy and Spain. In each case, the material was cDNA or gDNA derived from T cells, B-cell-depleted T cells, or PBMCs.

This clone has just a few counts. The germline V gene has CDR1 MNHNS and CDR2 SASEGT. Trimming stripped 0 bases from V and 6 bases from J, with 14 bases between. This CDR3 is 15 amino acids long. Original processing methods: Researchers report that nucleated cell counts were estimated from reference gene primer amplification. The protocol was immunoSEQ multiplex PCR, while the TCRdb copy is restricted to in-frame clones and leaves out a portion. The V and J calls and clone size come from that table; D and trimming were worked out from the DNA. The sample gives 80,000 to 95,000 clones, 70% to 85% of which show up once; about 4.2% is in the top ten.

The TCR originated in a woman aged 50 to 60 with acute or convalescent COVID-19. The V call is TRBV6-1, the J call TRBJ1-1; no clear D gene. Source material: peripheral blood. DNA for the CDR3: TGTGCCAGCAGTGAAGCGGGTAGTCACAGAGCTGAAGCTTTCTTT. Translating it yields CASSEAGSHRAEAFF.